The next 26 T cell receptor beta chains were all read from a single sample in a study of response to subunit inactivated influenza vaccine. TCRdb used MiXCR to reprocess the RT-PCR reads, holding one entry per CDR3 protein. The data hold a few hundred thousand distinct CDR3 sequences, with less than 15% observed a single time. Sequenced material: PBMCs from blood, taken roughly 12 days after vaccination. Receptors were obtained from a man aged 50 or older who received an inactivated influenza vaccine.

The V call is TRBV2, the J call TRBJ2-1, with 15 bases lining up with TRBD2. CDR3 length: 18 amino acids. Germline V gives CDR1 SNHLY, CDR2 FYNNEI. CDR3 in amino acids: CTFCPGLAGGLSYNEQFF. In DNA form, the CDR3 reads TGTACCTTCTGTCCGGGACTAGCGGGAGGTCTGTCCTACAATGAGCAGTTCTTC. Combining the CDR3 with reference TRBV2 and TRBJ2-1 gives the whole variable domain EPEVTQTPSHQVTQMGQEVILRCVPISNHLYFYWYRQILGQKVEFLVSFYNNEISEKSEIFDDQFSVERPDGSNFTLKIRSTKLEDSAMYFCTFCPGLAGGLSYNEQFFGPGTRLTVL.

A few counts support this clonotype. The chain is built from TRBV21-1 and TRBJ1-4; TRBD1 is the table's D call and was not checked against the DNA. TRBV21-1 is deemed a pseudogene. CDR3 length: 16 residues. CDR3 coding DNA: TGTGCCAGCAGCCACCGGGGGGGGCGGAATAATGAAAAACTGTTTTTT. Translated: CASSHRGGRNNEKLFF.

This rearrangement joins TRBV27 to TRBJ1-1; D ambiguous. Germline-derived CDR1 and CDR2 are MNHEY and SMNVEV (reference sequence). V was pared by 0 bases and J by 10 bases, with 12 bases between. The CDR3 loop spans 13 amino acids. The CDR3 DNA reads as TGTGCCAGCAGTTTATCGTTGCGGGAGGGAGCTTTCTTT. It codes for CASSLSLREGAFF.

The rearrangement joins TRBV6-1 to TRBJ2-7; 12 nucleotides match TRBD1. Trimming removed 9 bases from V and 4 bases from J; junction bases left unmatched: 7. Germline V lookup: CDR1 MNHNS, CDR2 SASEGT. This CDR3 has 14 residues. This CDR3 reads CASNPGQGAYEQYF. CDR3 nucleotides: TGTGCCAGTAACCCGGGACAGGGGGCTTACGAGCAGTACTTC.

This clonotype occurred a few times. CDR3 residues: CAISRTIGTATYEQYF. Here the CDR3 DNA reads TGTGCCATCAGCCGTACAATAGGGACAGCCACCTACGAGCAGTACTTC. The rearrangement joins TRBV10-3 to TRBJ2-7, with 7 bases matching TRBD1. From germline, CDR1 is ENHRY and CDR2 SYGVKD. This CDR3 has 16 residues. With V trimmed by 6 bases and J by 2 bases, 13 bases remained unmatched.

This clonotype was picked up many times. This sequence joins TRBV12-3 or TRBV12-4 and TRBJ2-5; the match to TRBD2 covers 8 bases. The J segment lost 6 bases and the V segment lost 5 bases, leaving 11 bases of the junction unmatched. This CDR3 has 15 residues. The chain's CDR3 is CASSPGRGVGKTQYF. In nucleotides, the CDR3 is TGTGCCAGCAGTCCCGGGCGGGGGGTCGGGAAGACCCAGTACTTC.

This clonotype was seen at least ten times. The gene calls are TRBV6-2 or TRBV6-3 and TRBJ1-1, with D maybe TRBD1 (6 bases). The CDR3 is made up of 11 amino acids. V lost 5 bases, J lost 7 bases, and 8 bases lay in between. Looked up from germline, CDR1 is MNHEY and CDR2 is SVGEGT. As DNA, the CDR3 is TGTGCCAGCAGTCAGGGGAGTGAAGCTTTCTTT. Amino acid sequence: CASSQGSEAFF.

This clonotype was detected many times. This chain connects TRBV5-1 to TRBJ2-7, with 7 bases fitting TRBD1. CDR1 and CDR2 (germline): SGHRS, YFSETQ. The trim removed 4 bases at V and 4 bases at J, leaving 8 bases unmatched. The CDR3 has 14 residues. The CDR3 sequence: CASSPGQTFYEQYF. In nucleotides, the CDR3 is TGCGCCAGCAGCCCGGGACAGACCTTTTACGAGCAGTACTTC.

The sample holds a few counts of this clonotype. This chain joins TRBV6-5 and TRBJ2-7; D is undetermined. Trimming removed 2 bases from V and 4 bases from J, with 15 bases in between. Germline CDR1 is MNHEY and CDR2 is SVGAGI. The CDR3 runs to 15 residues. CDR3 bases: TGTGCCAGCAGTTACCGGGTTTCATTGGGTTACGAGCAGTACTTC. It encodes CASSYRVSLGYEQYF.

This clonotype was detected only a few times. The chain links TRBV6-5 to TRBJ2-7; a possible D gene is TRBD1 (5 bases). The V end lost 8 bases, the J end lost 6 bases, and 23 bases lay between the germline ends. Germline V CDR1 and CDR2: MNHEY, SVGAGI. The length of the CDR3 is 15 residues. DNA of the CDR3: TGTGCCAGCGCTACGTCGGGCCAGGGTACGTCCGAGCAGTACTTC. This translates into CASATSGQGTSEQYF.

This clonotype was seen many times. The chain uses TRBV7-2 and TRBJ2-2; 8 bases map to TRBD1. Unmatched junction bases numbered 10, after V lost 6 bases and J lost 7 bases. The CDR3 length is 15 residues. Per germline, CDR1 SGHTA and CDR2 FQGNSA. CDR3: CASRDRTGLIGELFF. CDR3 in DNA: TGTGCCAGCAGAGACCGGACAGGGCTCATCGGGGAGCTGTTTTTT.

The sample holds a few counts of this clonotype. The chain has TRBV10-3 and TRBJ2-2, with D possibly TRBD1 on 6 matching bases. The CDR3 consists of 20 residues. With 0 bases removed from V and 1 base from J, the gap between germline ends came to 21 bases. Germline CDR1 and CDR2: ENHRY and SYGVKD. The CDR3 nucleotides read TGTGCCATCAGTGAGTCGGGGGCAGACTATCTACTAAAGAACACCGGGGAGCTGTTTTTT. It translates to CAISESGADYLLKNTGELFF.

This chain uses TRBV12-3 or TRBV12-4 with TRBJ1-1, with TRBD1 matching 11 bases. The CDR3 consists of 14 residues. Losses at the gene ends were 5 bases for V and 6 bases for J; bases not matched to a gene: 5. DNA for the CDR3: TGTGCCAGCAGTGTGGGACAGGGGGTAGCTGAAGCTTTCTTT. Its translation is CASSVGQGVAEAFF.

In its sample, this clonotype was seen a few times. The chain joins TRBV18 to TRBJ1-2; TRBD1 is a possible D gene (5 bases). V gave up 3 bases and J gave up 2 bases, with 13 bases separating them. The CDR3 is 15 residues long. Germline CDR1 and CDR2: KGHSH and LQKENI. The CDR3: CASSPPGLGNYGYTF. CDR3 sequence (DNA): TGTGCCAGCTCACCCCCGGGACTGGGAAACTATGGCTACACCTTC.

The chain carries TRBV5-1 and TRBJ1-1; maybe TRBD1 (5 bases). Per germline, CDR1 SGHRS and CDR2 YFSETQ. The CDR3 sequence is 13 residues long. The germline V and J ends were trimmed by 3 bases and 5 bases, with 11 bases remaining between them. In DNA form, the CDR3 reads TGCGCCAGCAGCTCGAATGGGGGAACTGAAGCTTTCTTT. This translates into CASSSNGGTEAFF. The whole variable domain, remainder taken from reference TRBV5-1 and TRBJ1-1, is KAGVTQTPRYLIKTRGQQVTLSCSPISGHRSVSWYQQTPGQGLQFLFEYFSETQRNKGNFPGRFSGRQFSNSRSEMNVSTLELGDSALYLCASSSNGGTEAFFGQGTRLTVV.

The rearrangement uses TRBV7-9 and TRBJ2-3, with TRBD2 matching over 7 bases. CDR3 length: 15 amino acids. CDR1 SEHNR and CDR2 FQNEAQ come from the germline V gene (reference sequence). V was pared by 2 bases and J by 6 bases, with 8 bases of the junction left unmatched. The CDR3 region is CASSLPGGTADTQYF. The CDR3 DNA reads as TGTGCCAGCAGCTTACCCGGGGGGACGGCGGATACGCAGTATTTT.

The CDR3 DNA reads as TGCGCCAGCAGCTTGGGGGAGGGCAAAAACATTCAGTACTTC. This encodes CASSLGEGKNIQYF. This chain uses TRBV5-1 with TRBJ2-4; 7 bases line up with TRBD2. Trimming cost V 0 bases and J 3 bases; bases outside gene matches: 0. The CDR3 spans 14 residues. Per the germline V gene, CDR1 is SGHRS and CDR2 is YFSETQ.

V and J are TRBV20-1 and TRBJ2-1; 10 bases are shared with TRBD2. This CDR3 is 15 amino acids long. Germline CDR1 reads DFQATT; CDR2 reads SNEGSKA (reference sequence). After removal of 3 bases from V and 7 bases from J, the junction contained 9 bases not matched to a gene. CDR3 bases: TGCAGTGCTAGTCAAAATAGCGGGAGGAGAAATGAGCAGTTCTTC. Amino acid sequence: CSASQNSGRRNEQFF.

Here the CDR3 reads CASGKAVSSYEQYF. CDR3 DNA: TGCGCCAGCGGCAAAGCGGTTAGCTCCTACGAGCAGTACTTC. This chain uses TRBV5-1 with TRBJ2-7; a possible D gene is TRBD2 (5 bases). Germline V gene data show CDR1 as SGHRS and CDR2 as YFSETQ. This CDR3 is built from 14 residues. V was trimmed by 7 bases and J by 0 bases, leaving 14 bases between them.

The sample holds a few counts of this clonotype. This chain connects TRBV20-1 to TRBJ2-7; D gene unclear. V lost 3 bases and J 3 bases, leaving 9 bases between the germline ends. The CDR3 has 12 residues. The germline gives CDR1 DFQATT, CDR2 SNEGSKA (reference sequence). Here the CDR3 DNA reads TGCAGTGCTAGGGACGGCCGCTACGAGCAGTACTTC. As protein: CSARDGRYEQYF.

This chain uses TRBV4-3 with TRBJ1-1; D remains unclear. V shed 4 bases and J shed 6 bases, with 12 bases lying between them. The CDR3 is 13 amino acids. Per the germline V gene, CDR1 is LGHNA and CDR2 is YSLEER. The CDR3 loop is CASSLKVLAEAFF. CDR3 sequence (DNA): TGCGCCAGCAGCCTCAAGGTCTTGGCTGAAGCTTTCTTT.

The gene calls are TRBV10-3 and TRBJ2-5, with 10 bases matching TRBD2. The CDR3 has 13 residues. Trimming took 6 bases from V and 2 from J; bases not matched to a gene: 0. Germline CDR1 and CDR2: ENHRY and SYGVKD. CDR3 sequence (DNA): TGTGCCATCAGAGCGGGGGGGCAAGAGACCCAGTACTTC. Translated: CAIRAGGQETQYF.

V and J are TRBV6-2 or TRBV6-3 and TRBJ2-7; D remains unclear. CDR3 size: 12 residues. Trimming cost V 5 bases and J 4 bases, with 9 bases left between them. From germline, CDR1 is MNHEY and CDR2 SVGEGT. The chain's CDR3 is CASSTRRYEQYF. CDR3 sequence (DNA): TGTGCCAGCAGTACCCGAAGATACGAGCAGTACTTC.

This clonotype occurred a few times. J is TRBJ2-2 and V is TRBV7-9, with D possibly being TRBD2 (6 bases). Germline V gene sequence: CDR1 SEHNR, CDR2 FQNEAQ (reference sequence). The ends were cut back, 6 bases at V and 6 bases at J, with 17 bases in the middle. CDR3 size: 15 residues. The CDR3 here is CASRPAGSVSGELFF. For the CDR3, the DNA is TGTGCCAGCAGACCCGCCGGGAGCGTGTCCGGGGAGCTGTTTTTT.

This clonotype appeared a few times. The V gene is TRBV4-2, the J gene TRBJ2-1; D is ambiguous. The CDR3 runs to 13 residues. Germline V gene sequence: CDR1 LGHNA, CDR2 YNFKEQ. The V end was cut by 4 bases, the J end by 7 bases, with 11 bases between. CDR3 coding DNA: TGTGCCAGCAGCCCGGCCCTATGGAATGAGCAGTTCTTC. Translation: CASSPALWNEQFF.

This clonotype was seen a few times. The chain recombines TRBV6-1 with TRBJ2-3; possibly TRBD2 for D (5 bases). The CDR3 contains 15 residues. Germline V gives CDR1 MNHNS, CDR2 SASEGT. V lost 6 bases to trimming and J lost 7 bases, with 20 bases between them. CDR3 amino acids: CASRGSGSDGYTQYF. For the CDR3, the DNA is TGTGCCAGCAGGGGGAGTGGCAGTGATGGGTATACGCAGTATTTT.